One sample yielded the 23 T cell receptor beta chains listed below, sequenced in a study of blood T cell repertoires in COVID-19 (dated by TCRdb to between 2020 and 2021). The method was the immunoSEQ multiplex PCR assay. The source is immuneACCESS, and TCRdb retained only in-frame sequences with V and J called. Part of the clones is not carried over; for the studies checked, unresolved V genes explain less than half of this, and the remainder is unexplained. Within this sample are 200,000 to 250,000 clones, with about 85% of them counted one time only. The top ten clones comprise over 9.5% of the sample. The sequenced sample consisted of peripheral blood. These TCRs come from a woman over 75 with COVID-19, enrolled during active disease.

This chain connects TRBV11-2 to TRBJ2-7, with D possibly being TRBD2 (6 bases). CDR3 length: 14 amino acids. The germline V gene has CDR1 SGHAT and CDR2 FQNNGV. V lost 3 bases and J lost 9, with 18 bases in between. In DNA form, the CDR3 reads TGTGCCAGCAGCTTGGAGGGGACGGCCCTAGGGCAGTACGTC. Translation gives CASSLEGTALGQYV.

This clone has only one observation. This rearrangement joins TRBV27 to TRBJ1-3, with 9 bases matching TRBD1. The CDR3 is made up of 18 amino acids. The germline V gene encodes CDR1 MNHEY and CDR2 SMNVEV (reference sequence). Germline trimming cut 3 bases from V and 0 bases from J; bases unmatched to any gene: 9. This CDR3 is CASSFGAGTGPSGNTIYF. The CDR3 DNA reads TGTGCCAGCAGTTTTGGAGCCGGGACAGGGCCCTCTGGAAACACCATATATTTT.

CDR3 in amino acids: CASSEQYSFYNSPLHF. The CDR3 region has the DNA TGTGCCAGCAGTGAGCAATACAGCTTCTATAATTCACCCCTCCACTTT. The chain has TRBV2 and TRBJ1-6, with D uncertain. Trimming took 3 bases from V and 3 from J, leaving 12 bases between them. The CDR3 is 16 residues long. From germline, CDR1 is SNHLY and CDR2 FYNNEI.

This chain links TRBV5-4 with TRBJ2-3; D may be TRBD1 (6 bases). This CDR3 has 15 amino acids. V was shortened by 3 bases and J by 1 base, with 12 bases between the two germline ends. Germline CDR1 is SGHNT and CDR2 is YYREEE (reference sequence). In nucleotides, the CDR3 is TGTGCCAGCAGCTATAGGACAGAGCGCACAGATACGCAGTATTTT. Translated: CASSYRTERTDTQYF.

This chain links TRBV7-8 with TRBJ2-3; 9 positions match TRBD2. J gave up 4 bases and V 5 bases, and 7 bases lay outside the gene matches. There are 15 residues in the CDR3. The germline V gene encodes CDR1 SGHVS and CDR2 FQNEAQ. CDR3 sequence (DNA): TGTGCCAGCAGCCTCCCGGGACTAGCCGCAGATACGCAGTATTTT. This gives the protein CASSLPGLAADTQYF.

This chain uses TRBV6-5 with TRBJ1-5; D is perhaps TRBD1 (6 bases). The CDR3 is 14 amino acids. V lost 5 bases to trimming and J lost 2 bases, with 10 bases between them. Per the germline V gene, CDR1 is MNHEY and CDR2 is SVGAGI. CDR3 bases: TGTGCCAGCAGTCCGACAGGCGGCAATCAGCCCCAGCATTTT. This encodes CASSPTGGNQPQHF.

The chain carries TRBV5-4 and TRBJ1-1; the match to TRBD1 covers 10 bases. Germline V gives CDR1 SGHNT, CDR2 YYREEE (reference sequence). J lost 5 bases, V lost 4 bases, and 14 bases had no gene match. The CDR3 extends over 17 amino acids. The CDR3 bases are TGTGCCAGCAGCCCCGCCTTGAGACAGGGGGCTGATACTGAAGCTTTCTTT. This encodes CASSPALRQGADTEAFF.

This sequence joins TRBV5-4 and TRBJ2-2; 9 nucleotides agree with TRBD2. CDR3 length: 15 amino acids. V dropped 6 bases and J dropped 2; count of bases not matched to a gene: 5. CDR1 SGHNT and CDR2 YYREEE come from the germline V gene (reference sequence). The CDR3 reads CASTLAGPNTGELFF. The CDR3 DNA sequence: TGTGCCAGCACCCTAGCGGGGCCCAACACCGGGGAGCTGTTTTTT.

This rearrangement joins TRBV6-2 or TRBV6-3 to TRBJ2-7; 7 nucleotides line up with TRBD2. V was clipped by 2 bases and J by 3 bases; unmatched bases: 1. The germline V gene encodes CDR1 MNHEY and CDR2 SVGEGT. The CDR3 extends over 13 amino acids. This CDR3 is CASSYRDYYEQYV. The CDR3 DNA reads TGTGCCAGCAGTTACCGGGACTACTACGAGCAGTACGTC.

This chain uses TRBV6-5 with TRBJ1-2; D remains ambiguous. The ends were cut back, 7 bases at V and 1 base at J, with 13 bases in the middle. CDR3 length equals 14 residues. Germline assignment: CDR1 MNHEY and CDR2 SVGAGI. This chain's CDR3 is CASTPGLLNYGYTF. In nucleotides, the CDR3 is TGTGCCAGCACCCCGGGTTTACTTAACTATGGCTACACCTTC.

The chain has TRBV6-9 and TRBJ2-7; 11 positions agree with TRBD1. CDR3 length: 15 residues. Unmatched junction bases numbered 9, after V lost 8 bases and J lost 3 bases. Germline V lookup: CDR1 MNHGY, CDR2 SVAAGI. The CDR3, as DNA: TGTGCCAGCGACAACCGGGACAGGGGGATCTACGAGCAGTACGTC. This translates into CASDNRDRGIYEQYV.

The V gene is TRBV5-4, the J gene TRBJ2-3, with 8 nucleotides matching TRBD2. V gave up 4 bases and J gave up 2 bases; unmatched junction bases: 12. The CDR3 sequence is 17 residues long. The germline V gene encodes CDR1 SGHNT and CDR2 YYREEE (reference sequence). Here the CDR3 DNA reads TGTGCCAGCAGCGCCCGCAGCGGGGGTTACTCCACAGATACGCAGTATTTT. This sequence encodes CASSARSGGYSTDTQYF.

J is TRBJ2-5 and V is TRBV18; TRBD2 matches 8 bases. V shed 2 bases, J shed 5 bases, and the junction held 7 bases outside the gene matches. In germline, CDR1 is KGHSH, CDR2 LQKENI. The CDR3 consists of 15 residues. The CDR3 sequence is CASSPGAGVLETQYF. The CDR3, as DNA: TGTGCCAGCTCACCAGGAGCGGGGGTTTTGGAGACCCAGTACTTC. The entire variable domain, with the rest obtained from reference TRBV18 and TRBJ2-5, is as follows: NAGVMQNPRHLVRRRGQEARLRCSPMKGHSHVYWYRQLPEEGLKFMVYLQKENIIDESGMPKERFSAEFPKEGPSILRIQQVVRGDSAAYFCASSPGAGVLETQYFGPGTRLLVL.

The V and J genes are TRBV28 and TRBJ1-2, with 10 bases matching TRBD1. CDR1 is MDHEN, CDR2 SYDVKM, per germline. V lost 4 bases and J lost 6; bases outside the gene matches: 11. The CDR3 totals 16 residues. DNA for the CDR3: TGTGCCAGCAGTTCGGGCAGGGACAGGGGATACCATGGCTACACCTTC. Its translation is CASSSGRDRGYHGYTF.

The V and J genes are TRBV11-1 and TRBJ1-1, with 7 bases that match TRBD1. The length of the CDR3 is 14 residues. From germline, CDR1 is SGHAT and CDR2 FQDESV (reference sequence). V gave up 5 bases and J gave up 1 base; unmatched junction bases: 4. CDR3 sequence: CASSDRVGNTEAFF. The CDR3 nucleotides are TGTGCCAGCAGCGACAGGGTGGGGAACACTGAAGCTTTCTTT.

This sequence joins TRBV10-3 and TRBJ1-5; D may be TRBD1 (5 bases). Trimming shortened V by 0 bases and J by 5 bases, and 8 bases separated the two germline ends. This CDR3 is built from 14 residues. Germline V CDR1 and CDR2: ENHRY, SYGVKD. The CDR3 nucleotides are TGTGCCATCAGTGAGTCGGGGGGGGATCAGCCCCAGCATTTT. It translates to CAISESGGDQPQHF.

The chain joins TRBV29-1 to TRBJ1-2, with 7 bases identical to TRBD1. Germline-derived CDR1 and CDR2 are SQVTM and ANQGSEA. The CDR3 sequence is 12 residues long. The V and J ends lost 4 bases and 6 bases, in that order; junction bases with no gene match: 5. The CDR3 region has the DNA TGCAGCGTTGTCACAGGGGTCCATGGCTACACCTTC. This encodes CSVVTGVHGYTF. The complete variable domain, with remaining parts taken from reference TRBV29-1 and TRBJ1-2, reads SAVISQKPSRDICQRGTSLTIQCQVDSQVTMMFWYRQQPGQSLTLIATANQGSEATYESGFVIDKFPISRPNLTFSTLTVSNMSPEDSSIYLCSVVTGVHGYTFGSGTRLTVV.

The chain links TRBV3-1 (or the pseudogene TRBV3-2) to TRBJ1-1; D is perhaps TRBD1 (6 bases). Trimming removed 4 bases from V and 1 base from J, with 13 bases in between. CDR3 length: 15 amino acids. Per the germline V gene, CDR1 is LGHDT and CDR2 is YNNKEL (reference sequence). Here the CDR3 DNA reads TGTGCCAGCAGCCCCTCCCCGACAGGGAACACTGAAGCTTTCTTT. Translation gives CASSPSPTGNTEAFF.

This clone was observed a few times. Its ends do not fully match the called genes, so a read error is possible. This CDR3 is CASSQVSGPSSQPQHF. Written as DNA, the CDR3 is TGTGCCAGCAGCCAAGTTTCAGGCCCAAGCAGTCAGCCCCAGCATTTT. The rearrangement uses TRBV3-1 (or the pseudogene TRBV3-2) and TRBJ1-5; D remains unclear. The CDR3 spans 16 residues. Per germline, CDR1 LGHDT and CDR2 YNNKEL (reference sequence).

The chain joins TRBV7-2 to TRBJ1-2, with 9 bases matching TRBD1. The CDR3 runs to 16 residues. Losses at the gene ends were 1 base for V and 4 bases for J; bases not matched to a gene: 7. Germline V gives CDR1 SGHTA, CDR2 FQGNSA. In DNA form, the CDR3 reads TGTGCCAGCAGCTTAGTGAGGGACAGGGCCTTCTATGGCTACACCTTC. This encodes CASSLVRDRAFYGYTF.

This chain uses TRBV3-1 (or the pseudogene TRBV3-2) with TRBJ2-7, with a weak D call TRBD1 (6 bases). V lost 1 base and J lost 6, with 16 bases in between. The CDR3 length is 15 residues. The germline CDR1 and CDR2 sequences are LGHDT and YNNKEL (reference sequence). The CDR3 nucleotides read TGTGCCAGCAGCCAAGGAAGGAACTCAGGGGTCGAGCAGTACTTC. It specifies CASSQGRNSGVEQYF.

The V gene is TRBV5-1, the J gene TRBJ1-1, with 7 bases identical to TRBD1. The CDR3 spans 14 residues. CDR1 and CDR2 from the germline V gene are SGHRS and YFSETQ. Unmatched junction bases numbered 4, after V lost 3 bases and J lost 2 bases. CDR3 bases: TGCGCCAGCAGCTACGACAGGGCAAACACTGAAGCTTTCTTT. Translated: CASSYDRANTEAFF.

For the CDR3, the DNA is TGTGCCAGCAGCTTATCCCAAATGACAGGCGGCGCAATTGGCTACACCTTC. It translates to CASSLSQMTGGAIGYTF. This chain links TRBV7-2 with TRBJ1-2; D possibly corresponds to TRBD1 (6 bases). The CDR3 length is 17 residues. Trimming stripped 2 bases from V and 7 bases from J, with 23 bases between. In germline, CDR1 is SGHTA, CDR2 FQGNSA.